The next 11 T cell receptor beta chains were all read from a single sample in a study of cytomegalovirus exposure and HLA in healthy donors. The PCR contained 60 Vbeta and 13 Jbeta primers. The assay was immunoSEQ multiplex PCR, and TCRdb's table has in-frame clones only and misses some. The sample lists about 100,000 clones; roughly 79% were seen once. Sample: PBMCs. Every receptor here comes from a man aged 55 to 70 in good health and CMV-seropositive.

This chain links TRBV5-1 with TRBJ1-2, with TRBD1 as a possible D gene (6 bases). The V end lost 7 bases, the J end lost 7 bases, and 14 bases lay between the germline ends. This CDR3 region has 12 residues. CDR1 SGHRS and CDR2 YFSETQ come from the germline V gene. CDR3 in DNA: TGCGCCAGCCGCCGGGGGGCTCGTGGCTACACCTTC. The encoded protein is CASRRGARGYTF. Looking up the rest from reference TRBV5-1 and TRBJ1-2 gives the full variable domain: KAGVTQTPRYLIKTRGQQVTLSCSPISGHRSVSWYQQTPGQGLQFLFEYFSETQRNKGNFPGRFSGRQFSNSRSEMNVSTLELGDSALYLCASRRGARGYTFGSGTRLTVV.

V and J are TRBV4-1 and TRBJ2-7, with TRBD2 as a possible D gene (5 bases). In germline, CDR1 is MGHRA, CDR2 YSYEKL. V gave up 4 bases and J gave up 7 bases, with 23 bases separating them. The CDR3 spans 16 residues. CDR3 in amino acids: CASSPSWPSPSGEQYF. As DNA, the CDR3 is TGCGCCAGCAGCCCTTCCTGGCCATCCCCCTCGGGGGAGCAGTACTTC.

V and J are TRBV5-1 and TRBJ1-2; maybe TRBD1 (5 bases). This CDR3 spans 12 amino acids. The germline CDR1 and CDR2 sequences are SGHRS and YFSETQ. The V end was cut by 4 bases, the J end by 7 bases, with 11 bases between. The CDR3 is CASSQGVGGYTF. In nucleotides, the CDR3 is TGCGCCAGCAGCCAAGGGGTGGGTGGCTACACCTTC.

V gene TRBV6-4 combines with J gene TRBJ1-1; D is perhaps TRBD1 (6 bases). CDR1 is MRHNA and CDR2 is SNTAGT in the germline V gene. V was pared by 5 bases and J by 2 bases, with 9 bases between. The CDR3 covers 13 residues. The CDR3 nucleotides are TGTGCCAGCAGTCACAGGGAAAACACTGAAGCTTTCTTT. This translates into CASSHRENTEAFF.

This clone has only a few counts. The chain uses TRBV4-3 and TRBJ2-2, with a tentative D call TRBD2 (5 bases). Per the germline V gene, CDR1 is LGHNA and CDR2 is YSLEER. V was pared by 1 base and J by 1 base, with 16 bases between. CDR3 length: 18 residues. The DNA of the CDR3 is TGCGCCAGCAGCCAAGTGGTTGGGATGAGGGTGAACACCGGGGAGCTGTTTTTT. It is translated as CASSQVVGMRVNTGELFF.

The chain employs TRBV11-1 and TRBJ2-1; perhaps TRBD2 as D (5 bases). The germline gives CDR1 SGHAT, CDR2 FQDESV (reference sequence). Trimming cost V 4 bases and J 5 bases, with 15 bases left between them. The CDR3 has 15 amino acids. The CDR3 loop reads CASSSSQRANNEQFF. The CDR3 DNA reads TGTGCCAGCAGCTCCTCCCAGAGGGCTAACAATGAGCAGTTCTTC.

The J gene is TRBJ2-5, the V gene TRBV27, with a tentative D call TRBD1 (6 bases). TRBJ2-7 explains the end of the DNA better; the J call may be wrong. Germline CDR1 MNHEY, CDR2 SMNVEV (reference sequence). The CDR3 runs to 15 residues. The CDR3 nucleotides read TGTGCCAGCAGTTCCAGAAAAAAATCAGGGGACGAGCAGTACTTC. Translated: CASSSRKKSGDEQYF.

The rearrangement uses TRBV6-4 and TRBJ2-1, with 9 bases matching TRBD2. Germline loops: CDR1 MRHNA, CDR2 SNTAGT. The V and J ends lost 4 bases and 8 bases, in that order; junction bases with no gene match: 6. The CDR3 loop spans 14 amino acids. CDR3 sequence: CASSGSSGVDEQFF. The DNA for the CDR3 is TGTGCCAGCAGTGGTTCTAGCGGGGTCGATGAGCAGTTCTTC.

This clone showed up just a few times. The chain couples TRBV7-9 to TRBJ1-1, with D hard to call. Germline CDR1 reads SEHNR; CDR2 reads FQNEAQ (reference sequence). V lost 2 bases and J lost 0, with 13 bases in between. There are 16 residues in the CDR3. The CDR3 loop reads CASSLPKGGMNTEAFF. The CDR3 DNA is TGTGCCAGCAGCTTACCGAAGGGAGGTATGAACACTGAAGCTTTCTTT.

V gene TRBV5-1 combines with J gene TRBJ1-1; TRBD1 aligns across 8 bases. Germline V gene sequence: CDR1 SGHRS, CDR2 YFSETQ. V gave up 5 bases and J gave up 0 bases; unmatched junction bases: 6. The CDR3 consists of 15 residues. The CDR3 bases are TGCGCCAGCAGTCGGACAGGGACAATGAACACTGAAGCTTTCTTT. Its translation is CASSRTGTMNTEAFF.

The genes are TRBV7-9 and TRBJ2-7, with TRBD2 as a possible D gene (6 bases). This CDR3 is built from 13 residues. The V and J ends lost 7 bases and 0 bases respectively, with 10 bases between them. The germline V gene has CDR1 SEHNR and CDR2 FQNEAQ (reference sequence). The CDR3 spells CASIAVGSYEQYF. In DNA form, the CDR3 reads TGTGCCAGCATAGCGGTAGGCTCCTACGAGCAGTACTTC.